Sequencing of this T cell receptor beta chain was carried out in a study of CD8+ T cells in alopecia areata. Overall study context: Each of the treated patients was given oral tofacitinib, 5 to 10 mg twice daily, for moderate-to-severe alopecia areata. Findings and caveats of the study: Unlike in mice, where it was clearer, TCR sharing across patients was less clear, possibly HLA-related.

Following RNA extraction, reverse transcription yielded cDNA that acted as the sequencing template. Some clones are missing from TCRdb's copy, which holds only in-frame ones; the method was immunoSEQ multiplex PCR. The sample holds 120,000 or so clones; roughly 54% are singletons and the top ten take under 5%. The J segment lost 6 bases and the V segment lost 0 bases, leaving 4 bases of the junction unmatched. Per the germline V gene, CDR1 is SGDLS and CDR2 is YYNGEE. There are 14 residues in the CDR3. Alopecia areata patients provided lesional scalp punch biopsies and peripheral blood. This clone was picked up a small number of times. Its target is unknown.

The sample was CD4+ T cells sorted from blood, taken at week 0. The source of this sequence is a human donor with alopecia areata. This sequence joins TRBV9 and TRBJ2-3; 7 positions agree with TRBD2. Written as DNA, the CDR3 is TGTGCCAGCAGCGTAGAAAGCGGGGAGGATACGCAGTATTTT. Translating gives CASSVESGEDTQYF.